Sequencing of this T cell receptor beta chain was carried out in a study of blood T cell repertoires in COVID-19. Study-wide background: T cells, B-cell-depleted T cells, or PBMCs provided the cDNA or gDNA that served as material.

TCRdb keeps only in-frame clones here, not all; method: immunoSEQ multiplex PCR. Of around 190,000 clones listed, roughly three quarters were seen once; the top ten hold around 6%. Germline CDR1 SGDLS, CDR2 YYNGEE. With 0 bases removed from V and 1 base from J, the gap between germline ends came to 9 bases. The CDR3 is made up of 15 amino acids. This clone was recorded a few times. The sample was peripheral blood. This sequence originates from a woman between 40 and 55 years old with COVID-19, enrolled during active disease. V gene TRBV9 combines with J gene TRBJ2-3; D possibly corresponds to TRBD2 (6 bases). CDR3: CASSVGTIGTDTQYF. In nucleotides, the CDR3 is TGTGCCAGCAGCGTAGGGACTATCGGCACAGATACGCAGTATTTT.